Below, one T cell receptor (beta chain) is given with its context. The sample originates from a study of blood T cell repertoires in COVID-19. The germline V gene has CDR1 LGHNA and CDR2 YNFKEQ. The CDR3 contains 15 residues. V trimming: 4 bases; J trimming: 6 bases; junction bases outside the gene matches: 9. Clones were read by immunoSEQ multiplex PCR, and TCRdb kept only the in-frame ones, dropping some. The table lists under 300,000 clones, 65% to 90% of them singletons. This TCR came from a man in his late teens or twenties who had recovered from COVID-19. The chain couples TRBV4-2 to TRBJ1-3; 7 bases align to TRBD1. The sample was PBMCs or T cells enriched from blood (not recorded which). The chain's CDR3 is CASSLRTGAENTIYF. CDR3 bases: TGTGCCAGCAGCCTCCGCACAGGGGCGGAAAACACCATATATTTT.